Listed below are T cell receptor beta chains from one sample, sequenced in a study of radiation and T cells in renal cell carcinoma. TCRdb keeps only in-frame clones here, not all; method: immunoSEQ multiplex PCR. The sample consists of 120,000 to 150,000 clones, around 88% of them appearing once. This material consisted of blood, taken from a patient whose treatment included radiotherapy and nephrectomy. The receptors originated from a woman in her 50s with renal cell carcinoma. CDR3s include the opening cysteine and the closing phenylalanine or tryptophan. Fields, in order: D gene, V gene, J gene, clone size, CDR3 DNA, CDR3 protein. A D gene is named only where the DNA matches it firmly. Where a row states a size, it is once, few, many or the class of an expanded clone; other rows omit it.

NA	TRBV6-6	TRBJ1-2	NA	TGTGCCAGCAGTTACCCCCACGAGGGCTCCTATGGCTACACCTTC	CASSYPHEGSYGYTF
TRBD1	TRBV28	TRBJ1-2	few	TGTGCCAGCAGTACTACCGGGACAGGGGTAGATGGCTACACCTTC	CASSTTGTGVDGYTF
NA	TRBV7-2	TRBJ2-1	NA	TGTGCCAGCAGCTTACCCCAACAGATCGATGAGCAGTTCTTC	CASSLPQQIDEQFF
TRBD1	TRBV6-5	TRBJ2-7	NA	TGTGCCAGCAGTCCGGGTGGGACAGAAGCCTACGAGCAGTACTTC	CASSPGGTEAYEQYF
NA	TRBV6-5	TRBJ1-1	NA	TGTGCCAGCAGTTACTTCCCGCAGAACACTGAAGCTTTCTTT	CASSYFPQNTEAFF
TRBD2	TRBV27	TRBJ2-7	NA	TGTGCCAGCAGTCCTAGCGGGCCTATAACCTACGAGCAGTACTTC	CASSPSGPITYEQYF
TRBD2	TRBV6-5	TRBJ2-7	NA	TGTGCCAGCAGTTACGGGACTAGCGGGAGAGGTGAGCAGTACTTC	CASSYGTSGRGEQYF
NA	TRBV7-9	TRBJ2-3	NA	TGTGCCAGCAGCAATTCCGGACAGGATACGCAGTATTTT	CASSNSGQDTQYF
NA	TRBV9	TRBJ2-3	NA	TGTGCCAGCAGCATCACGAGTGATACGCAGTATTTT	CASSITSDTQYF
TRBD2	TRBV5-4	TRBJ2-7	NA	TGTGCCAGCAGAATAAGCGGGAGAAGCAACGAGCAGTACTTC	CASRISGRSNEQYF
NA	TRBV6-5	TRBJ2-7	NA	TGTGCCAGCAGTTACTTTATGGACAGCTACGAGCAGTACTTC	CASSYFMDSYEQYF
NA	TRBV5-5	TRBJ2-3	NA	TGTGCCAGCAGCTTGGGTGCAGGGAGCACAGATACGCAGTATTTT	CASSLGAGSTDTQYF
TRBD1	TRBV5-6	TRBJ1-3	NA	TGTGCCAGCAGCTTGGGGACAGGGGGCGCGTCGTATGGAAACACCATATATTTT	CASSLGTGGASYGNTIYF
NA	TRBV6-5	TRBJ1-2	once	TGTGCCAGCAACAGACCGGGCTATGGCTACACCTTC	CASNRPGYGYTF
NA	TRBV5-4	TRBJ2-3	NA	TGTGCCAGCAGCCCGGACAAGGGGCGTTATACGCAGTATTTT	CASSPDKGRYTQYF
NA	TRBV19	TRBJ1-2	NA	TGTGCCAGTAGTAGCCAGGATCTGGGCTACACCTTC	CASSSQDLGYTF
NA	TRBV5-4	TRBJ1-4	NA	TGTGCCAGCAGCTTGGGCGGGGCAACTAATGAAAAACTGTTTTTT	CASSLGGATNEKLFF
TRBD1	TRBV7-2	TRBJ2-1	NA	TGTGCCAGCAGCTGGGACAGGGAAGGTTGGCAGTTCTTC	CASSWDREGWQFF
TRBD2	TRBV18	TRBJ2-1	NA	TGTGCCAGCTCACCTGTGGGACTAGCGGCCGATGAGCAGTTCTTC	CASSPVGLAADEQFF
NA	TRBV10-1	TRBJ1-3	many	TGCGCCAGCAGCCCAGGGGCTGGAAACACCATATATTTT	CASSPGAGNTIYF
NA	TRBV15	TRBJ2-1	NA	TGTGCCACCACCCCACGTGGCGGGGGCTACAACAATGAGCAGTTCTTC	CATTPRGGGYNNEQFF
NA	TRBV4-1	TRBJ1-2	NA	TGCGCCAGCAGCCAAGAATTAGGCACTTCTTATGGCTACACCTTC	CASSQELGTSYGYTF
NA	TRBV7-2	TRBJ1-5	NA	TGTGCCAGCAGCTTAGGTGGACTAAGCAATCAGCCCCAGCATTTT	CASSLGGLSNQPQHF
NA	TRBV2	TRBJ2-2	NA	TGTGCCAGCAGTGTAATGGGGGTGGGGACCGGGGAGCTGTTTTTT	CASSVMGVGTGELFF
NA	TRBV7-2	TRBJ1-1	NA	TGTGCCAGCAGCCCCAATGGAGTGCAGAACACTGAAGCTTTCTTT	CASSPNGVQNTEAFF
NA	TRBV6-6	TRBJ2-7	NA	TGTGCCAGCAGTTACCGGGCACTGCTAAACTACGAGCAGTACTTC	CASSYRALLNYEQYF
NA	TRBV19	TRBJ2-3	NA	TGTGCCAGTATTCCCCCCGGGGGACCGCAGTATTTT	CASIPPGGPQYF